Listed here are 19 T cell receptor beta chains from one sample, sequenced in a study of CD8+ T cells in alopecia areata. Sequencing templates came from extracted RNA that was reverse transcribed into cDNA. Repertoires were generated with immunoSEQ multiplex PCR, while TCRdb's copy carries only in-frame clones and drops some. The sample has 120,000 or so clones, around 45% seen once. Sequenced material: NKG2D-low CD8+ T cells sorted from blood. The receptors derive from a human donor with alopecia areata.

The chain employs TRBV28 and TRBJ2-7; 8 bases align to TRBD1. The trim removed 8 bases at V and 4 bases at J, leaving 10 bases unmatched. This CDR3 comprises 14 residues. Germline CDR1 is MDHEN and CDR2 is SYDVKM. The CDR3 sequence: CASCLRDRTYEQYF. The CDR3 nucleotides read TGTGCCAGCTGTCTCCGGGACAGGACATACGAGCAGTACTTC.

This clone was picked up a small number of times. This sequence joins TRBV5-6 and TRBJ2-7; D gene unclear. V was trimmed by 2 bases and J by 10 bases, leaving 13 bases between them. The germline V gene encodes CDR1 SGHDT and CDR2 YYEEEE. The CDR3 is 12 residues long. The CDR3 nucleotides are TGTGCCAGCAGCTTAGGTTCGGACCGACAGTACTTC. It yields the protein CASSLGSDRQYF.

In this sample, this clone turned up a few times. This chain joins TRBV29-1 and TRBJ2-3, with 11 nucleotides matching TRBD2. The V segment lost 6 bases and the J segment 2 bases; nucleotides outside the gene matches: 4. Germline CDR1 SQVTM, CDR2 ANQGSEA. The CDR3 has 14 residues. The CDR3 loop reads CSVTSGTSTDTQYF. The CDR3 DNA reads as TGCAGCGTGACTAGCGGGACCTCCACAGATACGCAGTATTTT.

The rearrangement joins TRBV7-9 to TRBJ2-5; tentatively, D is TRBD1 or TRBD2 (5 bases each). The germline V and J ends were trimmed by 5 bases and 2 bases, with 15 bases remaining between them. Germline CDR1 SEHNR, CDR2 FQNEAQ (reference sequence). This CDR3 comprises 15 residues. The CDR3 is CASSDLGATQETQYF. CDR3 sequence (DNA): TGTGCCAGCAGCGATCTCGGGGCGACACAAGAGACCCAGTACTTC.

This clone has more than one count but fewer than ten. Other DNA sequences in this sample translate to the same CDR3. The CDR3 DNA reads TGCGCCAGCAGCTTTGGTGGCAGCTACGAGCAGTACTTC. Encoded protein: CASSFGGSYEQYF. The chain couples TRBV5-1 to TRBJ2-7; no clear D gene. Germline CDR1 is SGHRS and CDR2 is YFSETQ. The CDR3 covers 13 residues. V shed 2 bases and J shed 3 bases, with 9 bases lying between them.

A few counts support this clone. CDR3 protein: CSVEEGSLLNEQFF. CDR3 nucleotide sequence: TGCAGCGTTGAAGAAGGGAGCCTTCTCAATGAGCAGTTCTTC. The rearrangement uses TRBV29-1 and TRBJ2-1; D is possibly TRBD2 (5 bases). The germline V and J ends were trimmed by 0 bases and 6 bases, with 12 bases remaining between them. The CDR3 has 14 residues. Germline CDR1 SQVTM, CDR2 ANQGSEA.

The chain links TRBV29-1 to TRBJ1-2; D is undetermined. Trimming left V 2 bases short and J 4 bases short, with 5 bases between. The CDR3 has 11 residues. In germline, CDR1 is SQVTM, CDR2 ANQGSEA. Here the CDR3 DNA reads TGCAGCGTTGAATCGGCCTATGGCTACACCTTC. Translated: CSVESAYGYTF.

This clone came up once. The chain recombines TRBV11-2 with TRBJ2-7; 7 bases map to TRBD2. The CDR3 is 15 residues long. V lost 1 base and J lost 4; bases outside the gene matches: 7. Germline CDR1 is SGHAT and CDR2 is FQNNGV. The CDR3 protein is CASSLGRGSSYEQYF. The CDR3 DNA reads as TGTGCCAGCAGCTTAGGCCGCGGGAGCTCTTACGAGCAGTACTTC.

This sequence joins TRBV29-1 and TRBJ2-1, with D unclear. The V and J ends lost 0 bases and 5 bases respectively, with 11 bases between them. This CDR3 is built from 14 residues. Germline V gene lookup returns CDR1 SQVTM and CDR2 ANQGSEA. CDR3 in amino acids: CSVEDGLRDNEQFF. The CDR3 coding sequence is TGCAGCGTTGAAGATGGATTAAGGGACAATGAGCAGTTCTTC.

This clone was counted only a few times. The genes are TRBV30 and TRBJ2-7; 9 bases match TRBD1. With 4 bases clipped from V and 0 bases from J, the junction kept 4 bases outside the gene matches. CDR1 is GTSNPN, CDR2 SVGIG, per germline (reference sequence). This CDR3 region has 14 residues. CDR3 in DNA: TGTGCCTGGACTACAGGGGGCTCCTCCTACGAGCAGTACTTC. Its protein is CAWTTGGSSYEQYF.

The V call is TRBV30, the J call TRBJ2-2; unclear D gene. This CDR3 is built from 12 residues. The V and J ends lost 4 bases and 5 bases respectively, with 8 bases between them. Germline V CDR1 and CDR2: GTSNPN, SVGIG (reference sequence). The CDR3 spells CAWTFETGELFF. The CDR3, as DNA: TGTGCCTGGACCTTTGAGACCGGGGAGCTGTTTTTT.

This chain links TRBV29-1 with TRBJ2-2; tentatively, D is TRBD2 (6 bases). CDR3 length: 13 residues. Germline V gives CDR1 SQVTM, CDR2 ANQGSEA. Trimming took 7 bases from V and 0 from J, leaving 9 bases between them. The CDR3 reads CSARLANTGELFF. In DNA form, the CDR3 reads TGCAGCGCCCGACTAGCGAACACCGGGGAGCTGTTTTTT.

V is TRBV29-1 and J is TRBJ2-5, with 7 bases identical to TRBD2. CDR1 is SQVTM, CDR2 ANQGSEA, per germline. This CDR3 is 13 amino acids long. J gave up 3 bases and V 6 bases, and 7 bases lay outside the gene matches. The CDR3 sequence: CSVGGSSEETQYF. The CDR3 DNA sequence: TGCAGCGTAGGCGGGAGTTCGGAAGAGACCCAGTACTTC. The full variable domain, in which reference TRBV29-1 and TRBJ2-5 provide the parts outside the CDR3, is SAVISQKPSRDICQRGTSLTIQCQVDSQVTMMFWYRQQPGQSLTLIATANQGSEATYESGFVIDKFPISRPNLTFSTLTVSNMSPEDSSIYLCSVGGSSEETQYFGPGTRLLVL.

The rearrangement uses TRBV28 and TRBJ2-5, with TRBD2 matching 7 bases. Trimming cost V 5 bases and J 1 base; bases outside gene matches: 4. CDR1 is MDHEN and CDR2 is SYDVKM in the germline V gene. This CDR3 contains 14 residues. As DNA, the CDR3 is TGTGCCAGCAGTCCTCGACTAGCCCAAGAGACCCAGTACTTC. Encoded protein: CASSPRLAQETQYF.

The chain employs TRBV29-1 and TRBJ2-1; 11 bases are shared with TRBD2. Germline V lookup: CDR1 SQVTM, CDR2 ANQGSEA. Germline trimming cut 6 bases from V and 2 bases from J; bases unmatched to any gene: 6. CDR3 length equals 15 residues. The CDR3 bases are TGCAGCGTGTTAGCGGGAGGGTTTCCCTACAATGAGCAGTTCTTC. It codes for CSVLAGGFPYNEQFF.

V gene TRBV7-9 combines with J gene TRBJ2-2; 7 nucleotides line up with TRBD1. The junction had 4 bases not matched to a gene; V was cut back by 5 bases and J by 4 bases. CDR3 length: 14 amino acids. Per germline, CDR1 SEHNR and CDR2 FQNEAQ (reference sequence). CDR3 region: CASSAQGSTGELFF. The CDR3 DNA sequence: TGTGCCAGCAGCGCACAGGGGAGCACCGGGGAGCTGTTTTTT.

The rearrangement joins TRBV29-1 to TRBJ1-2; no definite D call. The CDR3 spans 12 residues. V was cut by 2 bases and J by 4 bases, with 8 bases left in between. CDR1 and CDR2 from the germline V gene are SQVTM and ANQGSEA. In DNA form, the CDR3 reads TGCAGCGTTGAAAACGAATCCTATGGCTACACCTTC. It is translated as CSVENESYGYTF.

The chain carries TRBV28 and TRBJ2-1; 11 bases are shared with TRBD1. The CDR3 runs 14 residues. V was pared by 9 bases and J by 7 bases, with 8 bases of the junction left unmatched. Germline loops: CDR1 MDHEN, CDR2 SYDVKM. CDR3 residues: CASGQGASINEQFF. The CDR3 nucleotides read TGTGCCAGTGGACAGGGGGCGAGTATAAATGAGCAGTTCTTC.

The CDR3 coding sequence is TGTGCCAGCAGGGGCCCGGGGCAAGTAGAGTTCTTC. Its protein is CASRGPGQVEFF. This chain joins TRBV2 and TRBJ2-1; D may match TRBD1 or TRBD2 (5 bases each). The germline CDR1 and CDR2 sequences are SNHLY and FYNNEI. CDR3 size: 12 residues. V was clipped by 6 bases and J by 14 bases, with 17 bases between them. Based on the CDR3 plus reference TRBV2 and TRBJ2-1, the full variable domain is EPEVTQTPSHQVTQMGQEVILRCVPISNHLYFYWYRQILGQKVEFLVSFYNNEISEKSEIFDDQFSVERPDGSNFTLKIRSTKLEDSAMYFCASRGPGQVEFFGPGTRLTVL.